These 20 T cell receptor beta chains were sequenced from one sample in a study of cytomegalovirus exposure and HLA in healthy donors. The PCR made use of 60 Vbeta and 13 Jbeta primers. The assay was immunoSEQ multiplex PCR, and TCRdb's table has in-frame clones only and misses some. The sample has about 190,000 clones, around 67% seen once. Sequenced input: PBMCs. Receptors originate from a woman aged 25 to 39 in good health and CMV-seropositive.

The count of this clone is one. This chain joins TRBV12-5 and TRBJ2-7; D gene unclear. Trimming left V 4 bases short and J 4 bases short, with 5 bases between. CDR3 length: 11 amino acids. Germline CDR1 is LGHNT and CDR2 is FRNRAP. In DNA, the CDR3 is TGTGCTAGTGGTTCCGGGTACGAGCAGTACTTC. It specifies CASGSGYEQYF.

This chain links TRBV27 with TRBJ2-1, with D possibly being TRBD2 (5 bases). Germline loops: CDR1 MNHEY, CDR2 SMNVEV (reference sequence). The CDR3 runs 16 residues. Trimming took off 6 bases at V and 3 bases at J, with 18 bases between the two ends. The CDR3 loop reads CASSSPRGNLYNEQFF. In DNA form, the CDR3 reads TGTGCCAGCAGCTCCCCCCGGGGTAATCTCTACAATGAGCAGTTCTTC.

The rearrangement uses TRBV7-9 and TRBJ2-3, with no clear D. Germline V gene lookup returns CDR1 SEHNR and CDR2 FQNEAQ (reference sequence). This CDR3 has 10 amino acids. Trimming removed 5 bases from V and 6 bases from J, with 3 bases in between. The CDR3 nucleotides read TGTGCCAGCAGCCAGGATACGCAGTATTTT. Its protein product is CASSQDTQYF.

The CDR3 DNA is TGTGCCAGCAGACCTACAGGGGGCGCGTCCTACGAGCAGTACTTC. Encoded protein: CASRPTGGASYEQYF. The rearrangement links TRBV11-2 to TRBJ2-7; TRBD1 matches at 9 bases. The CDR3 has 15 amino acids. CDR1 is SGHAT and CDR2 is FQNNGV in the germline V gene. The V gene end was trimmed by 6 bases and the J gene end by 1 base; junction bases not matched to a gene: 7.

This clone was seen more than once but under ten times. The chain couples TRBV2 to TRBJ1-1; D gene unclear. Germline V gives CDR1 SNHLY, CDR2 FYNNEI. Trimming cost V 8 bases and J 2 bases, with 3 bases left between them. This CDR3 spans 10 amino acids. For the CDR3, the DNA is TGTGCCAGCCTAAACACTGAAGCTTTCTTT. It yields the protein CASLNTEAFF.

This rearrangement joins TRBV11-2 to TRBJ1-6; possibly TRBD1 for D (6 bases). Trimming pared 5 bases from V and 8 bases from J, leaving 16 bases between. The CDR3 extends over 15 amino acids. Per the germline V gene, CDR1 is SGHAT and CDR2 is FQNNGV. The CDR3 region has the DNA TGTGCCAGCAGCCTGGGGAGGGGGTCCGATTCACCCCTCCACTTT. The encoded protein is CASSLGRGSDSPLHF.

The chain joins TRBV15 to TRBJ2-1; TRBD2 agrees at 9 bases. Germline loops: CDR1 LNHNV, CDR2 YYDKDF (reference sequence). V was clipped by 0 bases and J by 2 bases; unmatched bases: 5. This CDR3 contains 17 residues. The CDR3 region is CATSRDATSGAYNEQFF. DNA for the CDR3: TGTGCCACCAGCAGAGATGCGACTAGCGGCGCCTACAATGAGCAGTTCTTC.

The table lists this clone with a few counts. The CDR3: CASIGGAAYNEQFF. In DNA, the CDR3 is TGTGCCAGCATTGGAGGGGCCGCCTACAATGAGCAGTTCTTC. V and J are TRBV28 and TRBJ2-1; a weak D match, TRBD2 (6 bases). This CDR3 has 14 residues. Deletions cut 7 bases from V and 2 bases from J, with 12 bases between. Per the germline V gene, CDR1 is MDHEN and CDR2 is SYDVKM.

The chain links TRBV5-6 to TRBJ2-1; 13 nucleotides line up with TRBD2. V lost 4 bases to trimming and J lost 2 bases; unmatched junction nucleotides: 6. The CDR3 sequence is 17 residues long. Germline loops: CDR1 SGHDT, CDR2 YYEEEE. The CDR3 here is CASSRTSGGLTYNEQFF. CDR3 DNA: TGTGCCAGCAGCAGGACTAGCGGGGGCCTTACCTACAATGAGCAGTTCTTC.

The gene calls are TRBV18 and TRBJ1-1; D call uncertain. V was clipped by 3 bases and J by 3 bases, with 11 bases between them. Looked up from germline, CDR1 is KGHSH and CDR2 is LQKENI. The CDR3 has 14 amino acids. CDR3 protein: CASSPSRSHTEAFF. DNA for the CDR3: TGTGCCAGCTCACCGAGTAGAAGCCACACTGAAGCTTTCTTT.

This clone has a handful of counts. The chain recombines TRBV11-2 with TRBJ2-7; 11 nucleotides match TRBD2. The CDR3 loop spans 15 amino acids. The V gene's germline CDR1 is SGHAT and CDR2 FQNNGV. Trimming cost V 5 bases and J 6 bases; bases outside gene matches: 9. This CDR3 is CASSPTSGSGSEQYF. Here the CDR3 DNA reads TGTGCCAGCAGCCCTACTAGCGGGAGTGGGAGCGAGCAGTACTTC.

V and J are TRBV19 and TRBJ2-7; tentative D call: TRBD1 (6 bases). Trimming removed 7 bases from V and 5 bases from J, with 15 bases in between. The CDR3 consists of 13 residues. Germline V gene sequence: CDR1 LNHDA, CDR2 SQIVND (reference sequence). CDR3 sequence (DNA): TGTGCCAGTACCGCCGTGAGGGGGAACGAGCAGTACTTC. Protein: CASTAVRGNEQYF.

The chain recombines TRBV29-1 with TRBJ2-7; D perhaps matches TRBD1 (6 bases). The germline V gene encodes CDR1 SQVTM and CDR2 ANQGSEA. V lost 0 bases, J lost 1 base, and 10 bases lay in between. The CDR3 is made up of 14 amino acids. In DNA form, the CDR3 reads TGCAGCGTTGAAGAGAGGACAGAGTCCTACGAGCAGTACTTC. This translates into CSVEERTESYEQYF.

The chain is built from TRBV19 and TRBJ2-5, with TRBD1 identical over 8 bases. The DNA end lines up better with TRBJ2-7; the J call may be wrong. Germline V CDR1 and CDR2: LNHDA, SQIVND (reference sequence). The length of the CDR3 is 12 residues. CDR3 amino acids: CATSDREYEQYF. Written as DNA, the CDR3 is TGTGCCACCTCGGACAGGGAATACGAGCAGTACTTC.

The genes are TRBV7-9 and TRBJ2-5; possible D gene TRBD2, 6 bases. CDR3 size: 15 residues. V was shortened by 5 bases and J by 3 bases, with 16 bases between the two germline ends. The V gene's germline CDR1 is SEHNR and CDR2 FQNEAQ (reference sequence). The CDR3 region has the DNA TGTGCCAGCAGCCTTCGTCTAGGACTAAAAGAGACCCAGTACTTC. Residues: CASSLRLGLKETQYF.

This clone appeared a few times. The V and J genes are TRBV10-1 and TRBJ1-2; D may be TRBD1 (6 bases). CDR1 is WNHNN, CDR2 SYGVQD, per germline (reference sequence). V was clipped by 2 bases and J by 8 bases, with 15 bases between them. There are 14 residues in the CDR3. The DNA of the CDR3 is TGCGCCAGCAGTGAGAACCGGGACAAGAAAGGCTACACCTTC. The encoded protein is CASSENRDKKGYTF.

The J gene is TRBJ2-7, the V gene TRBV7-2, with D possibly TRBD2 on 6 matching bases. V was pared by 2 bases and J by 3 bases, with 17 bases between. CDR3 length: 16 amino acids. CDR1 is SGHTA, CDR2 FQGNSA, per germline. The CDR3 nucleotides read TGTGCCAGCAGCTTAATCTCTCTAGGGCGGGACTACGAGCAGTACTTC. Translated, it gives CASSLISLGRDYEQYF.

The rearrangement uses TRBV6-4 and TRBJ1-4, with D tentatively TRBD1 (6 bases). CDR3 length: 13 amino acids. Germline V lookup: CDR1 MRHNA, CDR2 SNTAGT. V shed 4 bases and J shed 3 bases, with 6 bases lying between them. The CDR3 region has the DNA TGTGCCAGCAGTGGACAGGCTAATGAAAAACTGTTTTTT. Its translation is CASSGQANEKLFF.

This chain connects TRBV11-2 to TRBJ2-7; 9 bases fit TRBD1. The J segment lost 6 bases and the V segment lost 6 bases, leaving 3 bases of the junction unmatched. This CDR3 spans 12 amino acids. From germline, CDR1 is SGHAT and CDR2 FQNNGV. The CDR3 here is CASSWTGAEQYF. The CDR3 bases are TGTGCCAGCAGTTGGACAGGGGCCGAGCAGTACTTC.

V usage is TRBV28 and J usage is TRBJ1-4, with 7 bases matching TRBD1. This CDR3 is built from 15 residues. V lost 5 bases, J lost 4 bases, and 7 bases stayed unmatched. Germline V lookup: CDR1 MDHEN, CDR2 SYDVKM. CDR3 in amino acids: CASSNDRAVNEKLFF. Here the CDR3 DNA reads TGTGCCAGCAGTAACGACAGGGCGGTTAATGAAAAACTGTTTTTT.